The 5 T cell receptor beta chains reported below all come from one sample, sequenced in a study of CD8+ T cells in alopecia areata. RNA extraction and reverse transcription yielded cDNA as sequencing template. The protocol was immunoSEQ multiplex PCR, while the TCRdb copy is restricted to in-frame clones and leaves out a portion. The sample lists 210,000 or so clones; over 60% were seen once. Treatment: oral pan-JAK inhibitor, 5-10 mg twice daily. The sample here was CD4+ T cells sorted from blood, taken at approximately week 45, from a patient treated with tofacitinib. All receptors come from a human donor with alopecia areata.

This clone was seen a few times. V and J are TRBV6-5 and TRBJ2-2, with D unclear. The CDR3 runs 14 residues. The germline gives CDR1 MNHEY, CDR2 SVGAGI. The germline V and J ends were trimmed by 4 bases and 4 bases, with 10 bases remaining between them. The CDR3 loop is CASSLRVPTGELFF. The CDR3 coding sequence is TGTGCCAGCAGTTTAAGAGTTCCCACCGGGGAGCTGTTTTTT.

A single count supports this clone. Other DNA sequences in this specimen translate into the identical CDR3. The rearrangement links TRBV29-1 to TRBJ1-2, with D hard to call. The germline V and J ends were trimmed by 3 bases and 6 bases, with 5 bases remaining between them. Germline CDR1 is SQVTM and CDR2 is ANQGSEA. The CDR3 sequence is 10 residues long. Here the CDR3 DNA reads TGCAGCGTTGACAGTAATGGCTACACCTTC. Translating it yields CSVDSNGYTF.

The rearrangement uses TRBV30 and TRBJ2-5; 7 bases align to TRBD2. The V and J ends lost 1 base and 5 bases, in that order; junction bases with no gene match: 10. Germline CDR1 is GTSNPN and CDR2 is SVGIG (reference sequence). CDR3 size: 15 residues. The CDR3 spells CAWSGSGESKETQYF. DNA of the CDR3: TGTGCCTGGAGTGGCAGCGGGGAATCAAAGGAGACCCAGTACTTC.

This chain links TRBV29-1 with TRBJ1-2; 9 positions agree with TRBD1. Trimming took 7 bases from V and 4 from J; bases not matched to a gene: 7. The germline V gene encodes CDR1 SQVTM and CDR2 ANQGSEA. The CDR3 extends over 13 amino acids. The CDR3 is CSARGTGTYGYTF. The CDR3 DNA reads as TGCAGCGCCCGAGGGACAGGGACCTATGGCTACACCTTC.

This clone showed up just a few times. The chain employs TRBV7-2 and TRBJ2-3; D not certain. Deletions cut 5 bases from V and 3 bases from J, with 15 bases between. The CDR3 totals 15 residues. Looked up from germline, CDR1 is SGHTA and CDR2 is FQGNSA. The CDR3 reads CASSQPPRPTDTQYF. The CDR3 DNA sequence: TGTGCCAGCAGCCAACCTCCCCGCCCAACAGATACGCAGTATTTT.